The following is a TCR beta chain sequence with its context. Its antigen is currently unknown. The unexposed donors gave CD4+ T cells in about 2010-2019, prior to COVID-19. CD4+ T cells were isolated from the cells after around eleven days of culture. Approximately 2 million PBMCs per well were cultured with about 9.8 IU/ml IL-2. Clones were sequenced by immunoSEQ multiplex PCR, and TCRdb holds only the in-frame ones, with some missing. The table lists tens of thousands of clones, approximately 80% of them singletons, with approximately 14% in the top ten. Trimming removed 1 base from V and 5 bases from J, with 15 bases in between. Germline V gives CDR1 LGHDT, CDR2 YNNKEL (reference sequence). This CDR3 has 16 residues. The data were taken from a study of CD4 T cells in relation to SARS-CoV-2 and coronaviruses. Study-level background: TCR beta CDR3s were sequenced after roughly nine-day antigen culture of PBMCs. The negative reference was HIV-1 Nef peptide pool or peptide-free culture.

General study findings and limits: No donor gave both pre-pandemic and post-infection samples.

The sequencing input was CD4+ T cells from PBMCs, cultured in vitro. This TCR derives from a human donor in good health. This sequence joins TRBV3-1 (or the pseudogene TRBV3-2) and TRBJ2-1; D is perhaps TRBD2 (7 bases). CDR3 sequence (DNA): TGTGCCAGCAGCCAAGCGGGGGGCGGGAACGACAATGAGCAGTTCTTC. Translation: CASSQAGGGNDNEQFF.